This T cell receptor (beta chain) was recorded in a study of cytomegalovirus exposure and HLA in healthy donors. As for the study in general: Samples from HLA-typed donors yielded about 85 million unique TCRs in an early data release. Overall study results and limits: A missense variant in DCLRE1C was later tied to TCR beta V- and J-gene trimming.

CDR1 and CDR2 (germline): SGDLS, YYNGEE. The V end lost 4 bases, the J end lost 4 bases, and 9 bases lay between the germline ends. The CDR3 runs 13 residues. To note about this clone: No antigen is known for it.

Primers: 60 Vbeta forward and 13 Jbeta reverse. Clones were sequenced by immunoSEQ multiplex PCR, and TCRdb holds only the in-frame ones, with some missing. In the table there are some 130,000 clones, around 80% of which are singletons. The TCR comes from a man aged 40-50 years in good health and CMV-seropositive. Sequenced input: PBMCs. The chain links TRBV9 to TRBJ2-1, with D uncertain. This chain's CDR3 is CASSKDWYNEQFF. The CDR3 nucleotides are TGTGCCAGCAGCAAAGACTGGTACAATGAGCAGTTCTTC. Looking up the rest from reference TRBV9 and TRBJ2-1 gives the full variable domain: DSGVTQTPKHLITATGQRVTLRCSPRSGDLSVYWYQQSLDQGLQFLIQYYNGEERAKGNILERFSAQQFPDLHSELNLSSLELGDSALYFCASSKDWYNEQFFGPGTRLTVL.